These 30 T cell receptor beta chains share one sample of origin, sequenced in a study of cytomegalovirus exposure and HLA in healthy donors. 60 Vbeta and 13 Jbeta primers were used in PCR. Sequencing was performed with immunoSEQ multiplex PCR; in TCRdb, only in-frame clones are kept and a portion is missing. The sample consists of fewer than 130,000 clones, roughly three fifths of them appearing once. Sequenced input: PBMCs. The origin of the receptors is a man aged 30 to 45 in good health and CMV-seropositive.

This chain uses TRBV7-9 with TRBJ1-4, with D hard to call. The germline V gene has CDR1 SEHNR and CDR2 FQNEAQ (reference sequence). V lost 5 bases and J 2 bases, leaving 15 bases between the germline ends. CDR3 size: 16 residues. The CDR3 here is CASSPPSGRTNEKLFF. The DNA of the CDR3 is TGTGCCAGCAGCCCCCCCAGCGGACGGACTAATGAAAAACTGTTTTTT.

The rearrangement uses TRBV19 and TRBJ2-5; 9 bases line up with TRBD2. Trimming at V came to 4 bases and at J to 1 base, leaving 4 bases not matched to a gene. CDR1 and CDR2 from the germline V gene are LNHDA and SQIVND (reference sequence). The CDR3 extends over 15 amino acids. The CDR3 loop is CASSTSGGTQETQYF. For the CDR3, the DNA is TGTGCCAGTAGTACCAGCGGGGGGACCCAAGAGACCCAGTACTTC. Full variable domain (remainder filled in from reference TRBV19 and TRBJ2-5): DGGITQSPKYLFRKEGQNVTLSCEQNLNHDAMYWYRQDPGQGLRLIYYSQIVNDFQKGDIAEGYSVSREKKESFPLTVTSAQKNPTAFYLCASSTSGGTQETQYFGPGTRLLVL.

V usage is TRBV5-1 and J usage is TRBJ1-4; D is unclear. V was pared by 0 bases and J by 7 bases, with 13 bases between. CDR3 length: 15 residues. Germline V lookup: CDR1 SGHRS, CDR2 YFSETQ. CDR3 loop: CASSLGDINGEKLFF. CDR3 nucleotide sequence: TGCGCCAGCAGCTTGGGCGACATTAATGGTGAAAAACTGTTTTTT. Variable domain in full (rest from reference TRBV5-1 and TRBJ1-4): KAGVTQTPRYLIKTRGQQVTLSCSPISGHRSVSWYQQTPGQGLQFLFEYFSETQRNKGNFPGRFSGRQFSNSRSEMNVSTLELGDSALYLCASSLGDINGEKLFFGSGTQLSVL.

The CDR3 protein is CASSLVSMNTEAFF. CDR3 nucleotides: TGTGCCAGCAGCTTAGTTTCTATGAACACTGAAGCTTTCTTT. The chain couples TRBV7-8 to TRBJ1-1; D is unresolved. The CDR3 is 14 amino acids. From germline, CDR1 is SGHVS and CDR2 FQNEAQ. Trimming shortened V by 1 base and J by 0 bases, and 6 bases separated the two germline ends.

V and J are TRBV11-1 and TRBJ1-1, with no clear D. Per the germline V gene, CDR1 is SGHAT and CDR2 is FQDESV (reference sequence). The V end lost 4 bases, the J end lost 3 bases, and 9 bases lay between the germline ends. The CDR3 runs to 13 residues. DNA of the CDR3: TGTGCCAGCAGCTCTTGGGAGGACACTGAAGCTTTCTTT. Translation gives CASSSWEDTEAFF.

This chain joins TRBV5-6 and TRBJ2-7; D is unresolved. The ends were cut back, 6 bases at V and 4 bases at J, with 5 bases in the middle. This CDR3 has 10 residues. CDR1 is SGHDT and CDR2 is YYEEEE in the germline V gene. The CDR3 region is CASKQYEQYF. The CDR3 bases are TGTGCCAGCAAACAGTACGAGCAGTACTTC.

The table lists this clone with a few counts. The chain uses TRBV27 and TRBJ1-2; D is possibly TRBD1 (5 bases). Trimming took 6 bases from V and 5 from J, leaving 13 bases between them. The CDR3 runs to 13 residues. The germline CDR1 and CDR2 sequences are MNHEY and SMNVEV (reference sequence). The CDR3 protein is CASSGGGSYGYTF. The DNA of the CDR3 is TGTGCCAGCAGCGGGGGAGGTTCTTATGGCTACACCTTC.

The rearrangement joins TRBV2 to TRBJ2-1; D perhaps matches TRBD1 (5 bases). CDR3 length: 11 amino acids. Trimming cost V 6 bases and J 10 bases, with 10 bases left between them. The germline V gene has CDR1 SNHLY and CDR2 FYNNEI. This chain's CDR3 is CASRGLREQFF. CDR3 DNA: TGTGCCAGCAGGGGGCTACGGGAGCAGTTCTTC.

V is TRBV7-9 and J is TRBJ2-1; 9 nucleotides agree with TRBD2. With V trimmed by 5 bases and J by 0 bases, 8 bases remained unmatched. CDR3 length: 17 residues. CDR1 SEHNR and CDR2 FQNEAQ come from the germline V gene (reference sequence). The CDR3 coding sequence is TGTGCCAGCAGCCTCCGGACTAGCGTCTACTCCTACAATGAGCAGTTCTTC. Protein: CASSLRTSVYSYNEQFF. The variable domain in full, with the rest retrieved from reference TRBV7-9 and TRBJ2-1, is DTGVSQNPRHKITKRGQNVTFRCDPISEHNRLYWYRQTLGQGPEFLTYFQNEAQLEKSRLLSDRFSAERPKGSFSTLEIQRTEQGDSAMYLCASSLRTSVYSYNEQFFGPGTRLTVL.

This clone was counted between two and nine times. Here the CDR3 DNA reads TGTGCCAGCTCACCAGACGCACAGCTAGCGGGGGGTTTCTTTGGGCAAGAGACCCAGTACTTC. Translated: CASSPDAQLAGGFFGQETQYF. This rearrangement joins TRBV18 to TRBJ2-5, with TRBD2 identical over 11 bases. CDR3 length: 21 amino acids. The V segment lost 2 bases and the J segment 2 bases; nucleotides outside the gene matches: 19. Germline V CDR1 and CDR2: KGHSH, LQKENI.

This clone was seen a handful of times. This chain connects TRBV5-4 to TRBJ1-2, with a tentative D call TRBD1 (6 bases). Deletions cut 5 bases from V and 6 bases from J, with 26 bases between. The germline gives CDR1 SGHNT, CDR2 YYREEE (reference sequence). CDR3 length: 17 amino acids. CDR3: CASRYQGTLPPRNGYTF. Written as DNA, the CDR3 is TGTGCCAGCAGATATCAGGGGACCCTACCCCCGCGTAATGGCTACACCTTC.

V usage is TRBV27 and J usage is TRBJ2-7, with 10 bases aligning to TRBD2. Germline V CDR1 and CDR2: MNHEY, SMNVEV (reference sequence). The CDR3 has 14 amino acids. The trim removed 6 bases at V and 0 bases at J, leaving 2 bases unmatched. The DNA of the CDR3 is TGTGCCAGCAGAGCGGGGGGGCTCTCCTACGAGCAGTACTTC. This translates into CASRAGGLSYEQYF.

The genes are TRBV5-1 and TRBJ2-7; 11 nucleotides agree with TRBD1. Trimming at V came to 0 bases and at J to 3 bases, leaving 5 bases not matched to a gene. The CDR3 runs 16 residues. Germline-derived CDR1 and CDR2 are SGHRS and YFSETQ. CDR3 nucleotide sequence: TGCGCCAGCAGCTTGGGGACAGGGGGCGACCTCTACGAGCAGTACTTC. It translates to CASSLGTGGDLYEQYF.

The CDR3 sequence is CASSPNRAGEAFF. In DNA, the CDR3 is TGCGCCAGCAGCCCGAACAGGGCCGGTGAAGCTTTCTTT. The chain carries TRBV5-1 and TRBJ1-1, with D maybe TRBD1 (6 bases). CDR1 and CDR2 (germline): SGHRS, YFSETQ. Trimming stripped 4 bases from V and 7 bases from J, with 14 bases between. The CDR3 has 13 amino acids. Full variable domain (outside the CDR3, taken from reference TRBV5-1 and TRBJ1-1): KAGVTQTPRYLIKTRGQQVTLSCSPISGHRSVSWYQQTPGQGLQFLFEYFSETQRNKGNFPGRFSGRQFSNSRSEMNVSTLELGDSALYLCASSPNRAGEAFFGQGTRLTVV.

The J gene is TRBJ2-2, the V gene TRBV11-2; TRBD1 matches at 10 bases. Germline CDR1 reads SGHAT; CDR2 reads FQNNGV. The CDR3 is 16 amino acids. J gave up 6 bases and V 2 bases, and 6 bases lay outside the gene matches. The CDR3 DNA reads TGTGCCAGCAGCTTATATGGGACAGGGGTTGCCGGGGAGCTGTTTTTT. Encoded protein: CASSLYGTGVAGELFF.

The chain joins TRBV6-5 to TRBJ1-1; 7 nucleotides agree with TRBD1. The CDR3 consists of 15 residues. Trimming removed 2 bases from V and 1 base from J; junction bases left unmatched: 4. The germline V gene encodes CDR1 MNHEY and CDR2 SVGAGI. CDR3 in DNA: TGTGCCAGCAGTTACGGACAGGCCCCGAACACTGAAGCTTTCTTT. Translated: CASSYGQAPNTEAFF.

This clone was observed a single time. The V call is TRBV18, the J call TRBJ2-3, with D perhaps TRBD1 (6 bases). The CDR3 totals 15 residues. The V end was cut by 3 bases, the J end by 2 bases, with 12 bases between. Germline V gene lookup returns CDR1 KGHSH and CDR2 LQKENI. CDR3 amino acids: CASSPDSLNTDTQYF. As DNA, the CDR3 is TGTGCCAGCTCACCGGACAGCCTAAACACAGATACGCAGTATTTT.

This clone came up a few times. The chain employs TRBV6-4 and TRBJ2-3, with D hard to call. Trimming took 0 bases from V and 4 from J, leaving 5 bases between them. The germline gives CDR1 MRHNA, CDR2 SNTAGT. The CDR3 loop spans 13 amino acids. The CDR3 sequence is CASSDSIADTQYF. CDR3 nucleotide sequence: TGTGCCAGCAGTGACTCGATAGCAGATACGCAGTATTTT.

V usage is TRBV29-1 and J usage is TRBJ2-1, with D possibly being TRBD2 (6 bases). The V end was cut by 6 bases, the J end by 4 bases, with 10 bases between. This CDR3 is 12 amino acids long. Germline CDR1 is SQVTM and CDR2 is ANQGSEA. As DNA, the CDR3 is TGCAGCGTGGCCAGCGGGTACAATGAGCAGTTCTTC. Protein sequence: CSVASGYNEQFF.

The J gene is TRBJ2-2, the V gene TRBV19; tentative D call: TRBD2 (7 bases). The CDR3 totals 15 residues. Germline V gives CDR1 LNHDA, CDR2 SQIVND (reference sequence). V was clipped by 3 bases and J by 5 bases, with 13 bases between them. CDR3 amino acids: CASSMGGRSTGELFF. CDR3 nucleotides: TGTGCCAGTAGTATGGGGGGGCGGAGTACCGGGGAGCTGTTTTTT.

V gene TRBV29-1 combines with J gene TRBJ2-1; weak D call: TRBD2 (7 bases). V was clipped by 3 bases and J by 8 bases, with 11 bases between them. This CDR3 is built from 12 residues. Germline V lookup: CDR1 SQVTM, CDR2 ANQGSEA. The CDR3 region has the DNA TGCAGCGTTGATACGGGGGGCGATGAGCAGTTCTTC. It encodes CSVDTGGDEQFF.

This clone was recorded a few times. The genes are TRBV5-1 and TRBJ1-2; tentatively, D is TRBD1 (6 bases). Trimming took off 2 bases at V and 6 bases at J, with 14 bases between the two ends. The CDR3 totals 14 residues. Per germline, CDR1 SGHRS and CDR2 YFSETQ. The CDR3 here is CASSLKQGTDGYTF. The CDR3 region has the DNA TGCGCCAGCAGCTTAAAACAGGGAACCGATGGCTACACCTTC.

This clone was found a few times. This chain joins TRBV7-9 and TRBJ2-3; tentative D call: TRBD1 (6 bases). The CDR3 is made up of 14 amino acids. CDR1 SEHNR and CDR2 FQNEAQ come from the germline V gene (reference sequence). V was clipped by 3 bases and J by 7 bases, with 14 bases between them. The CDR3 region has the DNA TGTGCCAGCAGCTTCAGGCTAGGGGGATATACGCAGTATTTT. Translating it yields CASSFRLGGYTQYF.

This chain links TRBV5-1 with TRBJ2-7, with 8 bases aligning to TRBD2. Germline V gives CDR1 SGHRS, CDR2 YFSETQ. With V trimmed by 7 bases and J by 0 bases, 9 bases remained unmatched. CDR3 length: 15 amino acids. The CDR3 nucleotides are TGCGCCAGCTCCGGCGGGGGGACGAGCTCCTACGAGCAGTACTTC. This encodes CASSGGGTSSYEQYF.

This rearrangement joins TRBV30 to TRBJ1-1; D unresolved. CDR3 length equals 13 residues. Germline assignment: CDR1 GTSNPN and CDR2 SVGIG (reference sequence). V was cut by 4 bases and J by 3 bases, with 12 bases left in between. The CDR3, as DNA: TGTGCCTGGATGAGGCTAGCGGACACTGAAGCTTTCTTT. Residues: CAWMRLADTEAFF.

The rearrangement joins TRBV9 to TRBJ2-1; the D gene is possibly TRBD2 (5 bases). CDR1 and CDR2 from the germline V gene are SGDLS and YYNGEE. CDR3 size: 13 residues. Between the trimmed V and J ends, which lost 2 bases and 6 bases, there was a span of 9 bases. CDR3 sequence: CASSVPGFNEQFF. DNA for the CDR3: TGTGCCAGCAGCGTCCCGGGGTTCAATGAGCAGTTCTTC.

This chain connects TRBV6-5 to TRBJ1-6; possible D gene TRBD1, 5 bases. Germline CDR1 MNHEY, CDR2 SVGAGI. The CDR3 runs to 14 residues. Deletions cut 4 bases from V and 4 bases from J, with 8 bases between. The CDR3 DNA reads TGTGCCAGCAGTTTTCAGGGTTATAATTCACCCCTCCACTTT. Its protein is CASSFQGYNSPLHF.

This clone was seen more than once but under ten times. In nucleotides, the CDR3 is TGTGCCAGCAGCACGGGACAGGGGTTTAATCAGCCCCAGCATTTT. The encoded protein is CASSTGQGFNQPQHF. This rearrangement joins TRBV9 to TRBJ1-5; 10 bases line up with TRBD1. The CDR3 is 15 amino acids. V trimming: 4 bases; J trimming: 4 bases; junction bases outside the gene matches: 5. Germline assignment: CDR1 SGDLS and CDR2 YYNGEE. Together with reference TRBV9 and TRBJ1-5, the CDR3 gives the full variable domain: DSGVTQTPKHLITATGQRVTLRCSPRSGDLSVYWYQQSLDQGLQFLIQYYNGEERAKGNILERFSAQQFPDLHSELNLSSLELGDSALYFCASSTGQGFNQPQHFGDGTRLSIL.

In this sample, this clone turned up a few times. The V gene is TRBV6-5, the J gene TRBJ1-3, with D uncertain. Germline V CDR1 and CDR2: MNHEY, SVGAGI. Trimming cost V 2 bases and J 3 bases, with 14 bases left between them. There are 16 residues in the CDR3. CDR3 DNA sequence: TGTGCCAGCAGTTACGGGCAGGCTTTTTATGGAAACACCATATATTTT. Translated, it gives CASSYGQAFYGNTIYF.

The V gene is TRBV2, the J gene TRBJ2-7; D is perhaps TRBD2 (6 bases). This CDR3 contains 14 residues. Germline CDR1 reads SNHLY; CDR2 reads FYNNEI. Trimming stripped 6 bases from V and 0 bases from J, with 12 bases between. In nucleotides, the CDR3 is TGTGCCAGCAGATTTAGCGGTAGCTCCTACGAGCAGTACTTC. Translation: CASRFSGSSYEQYF.